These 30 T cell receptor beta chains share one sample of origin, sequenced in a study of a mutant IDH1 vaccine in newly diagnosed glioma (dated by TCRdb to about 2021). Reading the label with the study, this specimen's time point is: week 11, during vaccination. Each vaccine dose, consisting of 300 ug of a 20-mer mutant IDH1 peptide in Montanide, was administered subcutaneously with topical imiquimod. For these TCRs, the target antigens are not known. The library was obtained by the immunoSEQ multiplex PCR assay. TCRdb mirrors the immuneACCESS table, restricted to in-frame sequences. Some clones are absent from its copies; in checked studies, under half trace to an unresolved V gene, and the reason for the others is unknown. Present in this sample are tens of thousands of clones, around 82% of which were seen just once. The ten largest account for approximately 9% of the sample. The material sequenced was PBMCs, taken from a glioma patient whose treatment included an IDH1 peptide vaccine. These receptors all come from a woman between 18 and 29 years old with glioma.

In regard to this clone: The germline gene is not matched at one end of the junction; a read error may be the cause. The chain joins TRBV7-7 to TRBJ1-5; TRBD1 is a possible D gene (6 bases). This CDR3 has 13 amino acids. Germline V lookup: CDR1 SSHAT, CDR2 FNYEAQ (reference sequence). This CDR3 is CASSEGVGQPQHF. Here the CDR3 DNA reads TGTGCTAGCAGCGAGGGGGTAGGTCAGCCCCAGCATTTT. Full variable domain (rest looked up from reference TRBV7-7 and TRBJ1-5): GAGVSQSPRYKVTKRGQDVTLRCDPISSHATLYWYQQALGQGPEFLTYFNYEAQPDKSGLPSDRFSAERPEGSISTLTIQRTEQRDSAMYRCASSEGVGQPQHFGDGTRLSIL.

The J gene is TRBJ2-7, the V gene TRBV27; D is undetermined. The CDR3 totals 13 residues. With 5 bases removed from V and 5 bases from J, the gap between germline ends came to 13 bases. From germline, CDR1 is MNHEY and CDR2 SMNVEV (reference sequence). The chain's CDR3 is CASSPSSNHEQYF. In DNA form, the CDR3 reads TGTGCCAGCAGTCCTTCCTCCAACCACGAGCAGTACTTC.

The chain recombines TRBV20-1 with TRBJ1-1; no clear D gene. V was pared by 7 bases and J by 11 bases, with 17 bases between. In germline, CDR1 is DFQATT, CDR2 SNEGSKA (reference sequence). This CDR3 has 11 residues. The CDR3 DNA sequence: TGCAGTGTGGTGGTAGGGATGTTTGCTTTCTTT. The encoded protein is CSVVVGMFAFF.

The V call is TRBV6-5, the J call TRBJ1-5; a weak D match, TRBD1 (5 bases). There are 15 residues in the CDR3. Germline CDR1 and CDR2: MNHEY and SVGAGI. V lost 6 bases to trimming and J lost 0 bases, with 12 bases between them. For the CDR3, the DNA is TGTGCCAGCAGCTACGGGGCTTATAGCAATCAGCCCCAGCATTTT. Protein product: CASSYGAYSNQPQHF.

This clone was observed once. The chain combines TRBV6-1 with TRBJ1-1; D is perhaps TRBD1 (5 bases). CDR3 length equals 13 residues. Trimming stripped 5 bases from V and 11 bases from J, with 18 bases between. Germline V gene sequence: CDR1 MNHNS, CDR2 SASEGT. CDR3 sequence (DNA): TGTGCCAGCAGTCAGGGAAGTCAGGCTGGGGCTTTCTTT. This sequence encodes CASSQGSQAGAFF.

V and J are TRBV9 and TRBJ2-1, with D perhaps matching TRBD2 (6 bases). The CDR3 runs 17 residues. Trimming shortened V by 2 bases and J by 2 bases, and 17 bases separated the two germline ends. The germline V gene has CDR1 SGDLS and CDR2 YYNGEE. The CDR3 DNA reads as TGTGCCAGCAGCGTCCGGCCGGGAGTCAGGGCCTACAATGAGCAGTTCTTC. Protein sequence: CASSVRPGVRAYNEQFF. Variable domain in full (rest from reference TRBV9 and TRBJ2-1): DSGVTQTPKHLITATGQRVTLRCSPRSGDLSVYWYQQSLDQGLQFLIQYYNGEERAKGNILERFSAQQFPDLHSELNLSSLELGDSALYFCASSVRPGVRAYNEQFFGPGTRLTVL.

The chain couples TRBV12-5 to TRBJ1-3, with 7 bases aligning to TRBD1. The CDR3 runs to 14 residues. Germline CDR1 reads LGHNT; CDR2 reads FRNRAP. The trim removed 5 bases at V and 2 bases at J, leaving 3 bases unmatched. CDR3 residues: CASGRGGTGNTIYF. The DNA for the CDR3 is TGTGCTAGTGGTCGAGGGGGCACTGGAAACACCATATATTTT.

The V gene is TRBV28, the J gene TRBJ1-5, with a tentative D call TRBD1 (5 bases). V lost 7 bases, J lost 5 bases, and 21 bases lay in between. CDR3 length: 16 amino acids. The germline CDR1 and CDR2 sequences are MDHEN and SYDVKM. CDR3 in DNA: TGTGCCAGCACCTTGCGTCCGGGGGGTGGGTATCAGCCCCAGCATTTT. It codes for CASTLRPGGGYQPQHF.

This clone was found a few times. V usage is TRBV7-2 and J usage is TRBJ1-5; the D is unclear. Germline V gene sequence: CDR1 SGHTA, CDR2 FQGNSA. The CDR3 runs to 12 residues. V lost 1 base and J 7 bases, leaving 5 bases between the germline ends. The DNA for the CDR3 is TGTGCCAGCAGCTTAGGGGAGCAGCCCCAGCATTTT. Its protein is CASSLGEQPQHF.

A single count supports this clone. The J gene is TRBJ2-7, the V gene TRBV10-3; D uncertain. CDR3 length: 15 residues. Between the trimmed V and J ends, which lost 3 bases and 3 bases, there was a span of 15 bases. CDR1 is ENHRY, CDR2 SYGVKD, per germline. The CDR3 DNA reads TGTGCCATCAGTGAAGCCCTTTCTACGAACTACGAGCAGTACTTC. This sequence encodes CAISEALSTNYEQYF.

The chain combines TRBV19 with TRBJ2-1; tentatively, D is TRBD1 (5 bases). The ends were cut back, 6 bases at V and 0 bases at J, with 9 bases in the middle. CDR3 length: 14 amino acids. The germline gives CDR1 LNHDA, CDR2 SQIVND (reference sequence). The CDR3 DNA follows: TGTGCCAGTAGCAGGGTTAGCTCCTACAATGAGCAGTTCTTC. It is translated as CASSRVSSYNEQFF.

The CDR3 here is CASEWGTYEQYF. CDR3 sequence (DNA): TGTGCCAGCGAATGGGGGACCTACGAGCAGTACTTC. The chain couples TRBV2 to TRBJ2-7; D tentatively fits TRBD1 or TRBD2 (5 bases each). Germline V gene data show CDR1 as SNHLY and CDR2 as FYNNEI. Trimming left V 8 bases short and J 2 bases short, with 10 bases between. CDR3 length equals 12 residues.

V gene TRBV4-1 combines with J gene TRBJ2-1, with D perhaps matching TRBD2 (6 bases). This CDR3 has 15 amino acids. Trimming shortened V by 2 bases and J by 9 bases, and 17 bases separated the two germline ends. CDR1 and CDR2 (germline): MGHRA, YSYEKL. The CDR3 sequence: CASSQLGGVSIEQFF. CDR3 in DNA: TGCGCCAGCAGCCAATTGGGGGGAGTATCGATTGAGCAGTTCTTC.

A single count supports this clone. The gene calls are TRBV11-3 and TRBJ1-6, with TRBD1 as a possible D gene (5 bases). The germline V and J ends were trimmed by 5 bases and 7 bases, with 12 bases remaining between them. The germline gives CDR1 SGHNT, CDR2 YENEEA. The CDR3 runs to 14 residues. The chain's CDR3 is CASSLTAANSPLHF. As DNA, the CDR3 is TGTGCCAGCAGCCTGACAGCCGCAAATTCACCCCTCCACTTT.

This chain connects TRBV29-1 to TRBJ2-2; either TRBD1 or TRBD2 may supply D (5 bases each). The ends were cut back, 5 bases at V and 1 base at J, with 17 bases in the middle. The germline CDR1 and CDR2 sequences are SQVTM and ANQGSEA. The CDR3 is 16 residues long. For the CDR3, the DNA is TGCAGCGTTCAGGTTCATGGGGGAATGAACACCGGGGAGCTGTTTTTT. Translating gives CSVQVHGGMNTGELFF.

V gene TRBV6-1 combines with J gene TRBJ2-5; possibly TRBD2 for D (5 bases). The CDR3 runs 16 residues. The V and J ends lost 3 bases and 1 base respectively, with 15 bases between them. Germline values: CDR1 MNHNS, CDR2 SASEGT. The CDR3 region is CASSDGLGSGQETQYF. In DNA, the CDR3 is TGTGCCAGCAGTGACGGTTTGGGCAGCGGCCAAGAGACCCAGTACTTC.

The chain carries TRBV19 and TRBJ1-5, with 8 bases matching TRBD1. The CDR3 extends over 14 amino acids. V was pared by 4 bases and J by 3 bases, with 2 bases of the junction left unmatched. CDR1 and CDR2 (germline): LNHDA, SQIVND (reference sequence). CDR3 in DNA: TGTGCCAGTAGTAGGACAGGGATCAATCAGCCCCAGCATTTT. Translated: CASSRTGINQPQHF. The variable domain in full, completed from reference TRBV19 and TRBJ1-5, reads DGGITQSPKYLFRKEGQNVTLSCEQNLNHDAMYWYRQDPGQGLRLIYYSQIVNDFQKGDIAEGYSVSREKKESFPLTVTSAQKNPTAFYLCASSRTGINQPQHFGDGTRLSIL.

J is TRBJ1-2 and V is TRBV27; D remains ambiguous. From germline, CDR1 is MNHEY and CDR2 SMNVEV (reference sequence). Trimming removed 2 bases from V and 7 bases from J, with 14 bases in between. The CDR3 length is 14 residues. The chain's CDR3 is CASSLDSSPAGYTF. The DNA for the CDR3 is TGTGCCAGCAGTTTAGATTCAAGTCCAGCTGGCTACACCTTC.

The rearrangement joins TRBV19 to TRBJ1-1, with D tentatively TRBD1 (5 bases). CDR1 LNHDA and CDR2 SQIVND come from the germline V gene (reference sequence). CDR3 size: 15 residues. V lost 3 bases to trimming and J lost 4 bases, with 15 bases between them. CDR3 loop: CASSIWGRAGTEAFF. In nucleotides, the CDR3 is TGTGCCAGTAGTATTTGGGGCAGGGCGGGCACTGAAGCTTTCTTT. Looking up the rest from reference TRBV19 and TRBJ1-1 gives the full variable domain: DGGITQSPKYLFRKEGQNVTLSCEQNLNHDAMYWYRQDPGQGLRLIYYSQIVNDFQKGDIAEGYSVSREKKESFPLTVTSAQKNPTAFYLCASSIWGRAGTEAFFGQGTRLTVV.

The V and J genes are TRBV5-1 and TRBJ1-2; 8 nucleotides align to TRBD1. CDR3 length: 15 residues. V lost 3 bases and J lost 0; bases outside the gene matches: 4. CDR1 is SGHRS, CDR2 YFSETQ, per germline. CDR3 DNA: TGCGCCAGCAGCTCCACGGGACAGGCTAACTATGGCTACACCTTC. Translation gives CASSSTGQANYGYTF. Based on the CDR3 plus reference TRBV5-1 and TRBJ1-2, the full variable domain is KAGVTQTPRYLIKTRGQQVTLSCSPISGHRSVSWYQQTPGQGLQFLFEYFSETQRNKGNFPGRFSGRQFSNSRSEMNVSTLELGDSALYLCASSSTGQANYGYTFGSGTRLTVV.

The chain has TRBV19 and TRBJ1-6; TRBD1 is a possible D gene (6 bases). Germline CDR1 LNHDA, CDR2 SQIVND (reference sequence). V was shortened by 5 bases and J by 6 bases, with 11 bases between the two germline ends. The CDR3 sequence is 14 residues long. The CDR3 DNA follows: TGTGCCAGTAGTCGACAGGACCTTAATTCACCCCTCCACTTT. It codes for CASSRQDLNSPLHF. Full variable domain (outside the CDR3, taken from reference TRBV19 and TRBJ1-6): DGGITQSPKYLFRKEGQNVTLSCEQNLNHDAMYWYRQDPGQGLRLIYYSQIVNDFQKGDIAEGYSVSREKKESFPLTVTSAQKNPTAFYLCASSRQDLNSPLHFGNGTRLTVT.

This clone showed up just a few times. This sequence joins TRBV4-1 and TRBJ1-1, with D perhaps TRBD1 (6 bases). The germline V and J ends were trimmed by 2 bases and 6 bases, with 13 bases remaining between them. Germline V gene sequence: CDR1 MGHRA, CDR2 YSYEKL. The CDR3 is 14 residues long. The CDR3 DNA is TGCGCCAGCAGCCAAAGTTCCAGGGGTCCTGAAGCTTTCTTT. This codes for CASSQSSRGPEAFF.

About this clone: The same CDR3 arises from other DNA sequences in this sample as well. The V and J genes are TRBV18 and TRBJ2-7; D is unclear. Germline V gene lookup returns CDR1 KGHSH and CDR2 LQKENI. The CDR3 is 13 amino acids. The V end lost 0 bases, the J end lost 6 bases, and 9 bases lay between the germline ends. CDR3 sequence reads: CASSPPAGSEQYF. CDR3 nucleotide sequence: TGTGCCAGCTCACCACCTGCAGGATCCGAGCAGTACTTC.

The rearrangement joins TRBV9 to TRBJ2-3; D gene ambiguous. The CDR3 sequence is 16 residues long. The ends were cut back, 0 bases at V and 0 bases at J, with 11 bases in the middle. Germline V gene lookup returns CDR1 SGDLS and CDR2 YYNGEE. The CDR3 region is CASSVGWRTSTDTQYF. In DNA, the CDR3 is TGTGCCAGCAGCGTAGGCTGGCGAACTAGCACAGATACGCAGTATTTT.

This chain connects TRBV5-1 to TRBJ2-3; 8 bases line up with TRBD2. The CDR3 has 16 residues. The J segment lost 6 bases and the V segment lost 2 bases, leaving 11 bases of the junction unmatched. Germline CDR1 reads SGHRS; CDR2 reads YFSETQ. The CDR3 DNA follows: TGCGCCAGCAGCTTTTTTAGCGGGGCCCGTTTGGATACGCAGTATTTT. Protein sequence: CASSFFSGARLDTQYF.

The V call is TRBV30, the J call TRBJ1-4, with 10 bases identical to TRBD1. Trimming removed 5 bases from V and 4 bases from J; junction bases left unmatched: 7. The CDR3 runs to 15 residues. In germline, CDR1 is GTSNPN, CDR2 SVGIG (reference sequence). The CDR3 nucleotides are TGTGCCTGGGGAGGACAGGGGGGAGGTAATGAAAAACTGTTTTTT. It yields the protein CAWGGQGGGNEKLFF.

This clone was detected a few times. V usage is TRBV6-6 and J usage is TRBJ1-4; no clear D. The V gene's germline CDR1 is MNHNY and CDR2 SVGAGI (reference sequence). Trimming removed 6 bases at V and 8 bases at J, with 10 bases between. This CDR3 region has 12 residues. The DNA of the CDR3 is TGTGCCAGCAGCATGATTGGGGAAAAACTGTTTTTT. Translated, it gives CASSMIGEKLFF.

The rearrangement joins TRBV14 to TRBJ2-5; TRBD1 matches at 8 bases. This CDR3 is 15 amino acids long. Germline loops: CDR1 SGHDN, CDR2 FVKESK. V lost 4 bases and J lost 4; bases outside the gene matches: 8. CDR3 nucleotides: TGTGCCAGCAGCCTTCAACCGACAGGGGCAGAGACCCAGTACTTC. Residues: CASSLQPTGAETQYF.

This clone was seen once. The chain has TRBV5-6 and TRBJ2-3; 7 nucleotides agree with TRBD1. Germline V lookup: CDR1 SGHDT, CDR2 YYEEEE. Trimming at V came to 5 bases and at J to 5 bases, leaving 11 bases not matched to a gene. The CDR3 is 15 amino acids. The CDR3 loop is CASSPHRGRGDTQYF. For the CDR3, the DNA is TGTGCCAGCAGTCCCCACAGGGGACGAGGAGATACGCAGTATTTT. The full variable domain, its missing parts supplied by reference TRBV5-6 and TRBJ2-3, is DAGVTQSPTHLIKTRGQQVTLRCSPKSGHDTVSWYQQALGQGPQFIFQYYEEEERQRGNFPDRFSGHQFPNYSSELNVNALLLGDSALYLCASSPHRGRGDTQYFGPGTRLTVL.

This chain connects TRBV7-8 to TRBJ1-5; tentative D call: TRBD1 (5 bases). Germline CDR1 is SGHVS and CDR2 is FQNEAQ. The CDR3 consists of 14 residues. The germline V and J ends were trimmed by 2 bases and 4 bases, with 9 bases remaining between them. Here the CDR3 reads CASSLSEGNQPQHF. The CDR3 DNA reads TGTGCCAGCAGCTTATCCGAGGGGAATCAGCCCCAGCATTTT.